Following are 24 T cell receptor beta chains from one sample sequenced in a study of T cells after yellow fever vaccination (dated by TCRdb to the late 2010s). The library was prepared using 5' RACE. The run used an Illumina HiSeq 2500. The public reads were reanalyzed by TCRdb: fastp trimming at Q25, MiXCR alignment, in-frame beta chains only. When rows share a CDR3 protein, they turn into one entry using the most common DNA and genes. This sample lists some 550,000 distinct CDR3 sequences; roughly a fifth were detected once. 14% of the sample is taken by the ten largest. The sample's treatment or condition, from its label and the paper: live attenuated yellow fever vaccine strain. Sequenced material: PBMCs, taken 15 days after the yellow fever booster vaccination. The receptor set was obtained from a man younger than 45 who received the YFV17D yellow fever vaccine.

The rearrangement links TRBV28 to TRBJ2-5; 13 bases fit TRBD2. V lost 5 bases, J lost 2 bases, and 8 bases stayed unmatched. CDR3 length equals 17 residues. Per the germline V gene, CDR1 is MDHEN and CDR2 is SYDVKM. The CDR3 DNA reads TGTGCCAGCAGTCGACTAGCGGGAGGTTTGGGACAAGAGACCCAGTACTTC. Its translation is CASSRLAGGLGQETQYF.

This clonotype showed up just a few times. This chain uses TRBV7-6 with TRBJ1-1; D is unclear. Germline V gene data show CDR1 as SGHVS and CDR2 as FNYEAQ. The CDR3 has 14 residues. Trimming removed 1 base at V and 7 bases at J, with 13 bases between. CDR3 DNA: TGTGCCAGCAGCTTAGACAGCGTGCCGCTTGAAGCTTTCTTT. The encoded protein is CASSLDSVPLEAFF. The full variable domain, in which reference TRBV7-6 and TRBJ1-1 provide the parts outside the CDR3, is GAGVSQSPRYKVTKRGQDVALRCDPISGHVSLYWYRQALGQGPEFLTYFNYEAQQDKSGLPNDRFSAERPEGSISTLTIQRTEQRDSAMYRCASSLDSVPLEAFFGQGTRLTVV.

About this clonotype itself: The junction does not match germline at one end; this may be a read error. The chain combines TRBV3-1 with TRBJ1-2; D is possibly TRBD1 (6 bases). CDR3 size: 13 residues. The germline CDR1 and CDR2 sequences are LGHDT and YNNKEL (reference sequence). The CDR3 bases are TGTACCAGCAGCCTGGACAGCCCCTTTGGCTACACCTTC. Its translation: CTSSLDSPFGYTF.

The chain employs TRBV7-6 and TRBJ2-2, with a possible D match to TRBD2 (5 bases). This CDR3 is built from 15 residues. In germline, CDR1 is SGHVS, CDR2 FNYEAQ. V lost 1 base and J 7 bases, leaving 13 bases between the germline ends. The CDR3 spells CASSLVSGLSGELFF. The CDR3 DNA reads as TGTGCCAGCAGCTTAGTCTCGGGATTGAGCGGGGAGCTGTTTTTT.

Only a few counts were recorded for this clonotype. The J gene is TRBJ2-7, the V gene TRBV10-3; 11 bases map to TRBD2. Losses at the gene ends were 10 bases for V and 6 bases for J; bases not matched to a gene: 8. This CDR3 spans 13 amino acids. Per germline, CDR1 ENHRY and CDR2 SYGVKD. CDR3 amino acids: CASGTSGSLEQYF. DNA of the CDR3: TGTGCCAGCGGGACTAGCGGAAGTCTCGAGCAGTACTTC.

This clonotype was seen more than once but under ten times. The V gene is TRBV28, the J gene TRBJ2-2, with TRBD2 identical over 14 bases. After removal of 4 bases from V and 7 bases from J, the junction contained 14 bases not matched to a gene. This CDR3 region has 19 residues. Germline CDR1 MDHEN, CDR2 SYDVKM. The CDR3 sequence is CASSSQTSGRAWLIGELFF. CDR3 coding DNA: TGTGCCAGCAGTTCCCAGACTAGCGGGAGGGCCTGGTTGATCGGGGAGCTGTTTTTT.

This clonotype was counted only a few times. The genes are TRBV10-1 and TRBJ2-3, with D possibly matching TRBD2 (5 bases). V lost 2 bases and J lost 2, with 5 bases in between. The V gene's germline CDR1 is WNHNN and CDR2 SYGVQD (reference sequence). CDR3 length: 13 residues. Here the CDR3 reads CASSEDYTDTQYF. The CDR3 region has the DNA TGCGCCAGCAGTGAGGACTACACAGATACGCAGTATTTT.

The chain joins TRBV7-7 to TRBJ2-1; 8 bases match TRBD2. Germline CDR1 is SSHAT and CDR2 is FNYEAQ (reference sequence). Losses at the gene ends were 4 bases for V and 6 bases for J; bases not matched to a gene: 8. CDR3 length equals 15 residues. This chain's CDR3 is CASSSGLARSNEQFF. The CDR3 region has the DNA TGTGCCAGCAGCTCTGGACTAGCCAGGTCCAATGAGCAGTTCTTC.

This chain links TRBV9 with TRBJ2-1, with TRBD2 matching 12 bases. Losses at the gene ends were 2 bases for V and 2 bases for J; bases not matched to a gene: 2. Germline V gene sequence: CDR1 SGDLS, CDR2 YYNGEE. CDR3 size: 16 residues. CDR3 nucleotides: TGTGCCAGCAGCGTCGGACTAGCGGGAACCTACAATGAGCAGTTCTTC. The encoded protein is CASSVGLAGTYNEQFF.

This chain connects TRBV11-2 to TRBJ2-1; the D is unclear. CDR1 is SGHAT and CDR2 is FQNNGV in the germline V gene. The CDR3 has 14 residues. Trimming stripped 1 base from V and 6 bases from J, with 10 bases between. DNA of the CDR3: TGTGCCAGCAGCTTAGTTTCCAGGTTCAATGAGCAGTTCTTC. Encoded protein: CASSLVSRFNEQFF. The variable domain in full, with the rest retrieved from reference TRBV11-2 and TRBJ2-1, is EAGVAQSPRYKIIEKRQSVAFWCNPISGHATLYWYQQILGQGPKLLIQFQNNGVVDDSQLPKDRFSAERLKGVDSTLKIQPAKLEDSAVYLCASSLVSRFNEQFFGPGTRLTVL.

This clonotype was picked up many times. The rearrangement links TRBV6-2 or TRBV6-3 to TRBJ2-1; D gene unclear. The germline V and J ends were trimmed by 10 bases and 4 bases, with 8 bases remaining between them. The CDR3 totals 11 residues. Germline CDR1 reads MNHEY; CDR2 reads SVGEGT. CDR3 protein: CATLRYNEQFF. CDR3 nucleotide sequence: TGTGCCACTTTGCGGTACAATGAGCAGTTCTTC.

The genes are TRBV7-2 and TRBJ2-7, with D possibly being TRBD1 (6 bases). There are 13 residues in the CDR3. The V and J ends lost 8 bases and 2 bases respectively, with 13 bases between them. Germline V gene data show CDR1 as SGHTA and CDR2 as FQGNSA. CDR3 sequence (DNA): TGTGCCAGCGCCGACAAGGGGGCCTACGAGCAGTACTTC. Protein sequence: CASADKGAYEQYF.

Here the CDR3 reads CSASRQGKADTQYF. The CDR3 DNA reads TGCAGTGCTTCTCGACAGGGGAAGGCAGATACGCAGTATTTT. The chain carries TRBV20-1 and TRBJ2-3; 8 positions match TRBD1. Germline trimming cut 5 bases from V and 4 bases from J; bases unmatched to any gene: 8. Looked up from germline, CDR1 is DFQATT and CDR2 is SNEGSKA (reference sequence). CDR3 size: 14 residues.

The chain uses TRBV7-3 and TRBJ2-2, with 7 bases aligning to TRBD1. Germline CDR1 reads SGHTA; CDR2 reads FQGTGA. The CDR3 consists of 15 residues. The trim removed 3 bases at V and 4 bases at J, leaving 5 bases unmatched. DNA of the CDR3: TGTGCCAGCAGCTTGGTGGCAGGGGGCACCGGGGAGCTGTTTTTT. Translating it yields CASSLVAGGTGELFF.

The chain combines TRBV10-3 with TRBJ1-1; D gene unclear. The CDR3 is made up of 13 amino acids. Germline lookup yields CDR1 ENHRY and CDR2 SYGVKD. V lost 9 bases to trimming and J lost 1 base, with 12 bases between them. As DNA, the CDR3 is TGTGCCATGGGCTTGAAATCGAACACTGAAGCTTTCTTT. It encodes CAMGLKSNTEAFF.

This clonotype was counted between two and nine times. J is TRBJ2-3 and V is TRBV7-2; TRBD2 is a possible D gene (5 bases). The CDR3 totals 12 residues. Germline loops: CDR1 SGHTA, CDR2 FQGNSA. V lost 7 bases and J lost 8, with 13 bases in between. The CDR3 reads CASTPPGITQYF. Here the CDR3 DNA reads TGTGCCAGCACCCCCCCGGGGATTACGCAGTATTTT.

This chain connects TRBV5-1 to TRBJ2-7; no reliable D call. The germline V gene has CDR1 SGHRS and CDR2 YFSETQ. There are 13 residues in the CDR3. Trimming pared 0 bases from V and 5 bases from J, leaving 9 bases between. The CDR3 region is CASSLAGIHEQYF. In nucleotides, the CDR3 is TGCGCCAGCAGCTTGGCAGGAATCCACGAGCAGTACTTC.

The J gene is TRBJ2-3, the V gene TRBV6-1; tentatively, D is TRBD2 (6 bases). The germline gives CDR1 MNHNS, CDR2 SASEGT. V shed 9 bases and J shed 1 base, with 11 bases lying between them. This CDR3 spans 13 amino acids. As DNA, the CDR3 is TGTGCCAGTGGGCTAGCGCGCACAGATACGCAGTATTTT. Translated: CASGLARTDTQYF.

In this sample, this clonotype turned up many times. The V gene is TRBV5-6, the J gene TRBJ2-1; the match to TRBD2 covers 8 bases. CDR3 length: 16 amino acids. Per germline, CDR1 SGHDT and CDR2 YYEEEE. Trimming removed 4 bases from V and 3 bases from J; junction bases left unmatched: 9. CDR3 protein: CASSPPLAGDYNEQFF. The DNA of the CDR3 is TGTGCCAGCAGCCCCCCCCTAGCGGGCGACTACAATGAGCAGTTCTTC.

The V and J genes are TRBV6-5 and TRBJ2-5; tentatively, D is TRBD2 (5 bases). Trimming took 2 bases from V and 5 from J, leaving 6 bases between them. CDR1 is MNHEY, CDR2 SVGAGI, per germline. There are 12 residues in the CDR3. CDR3 sequence: CASSYEGETQYF. The CDR3, as DNA: TGTGCCAGCAGTTACGAGGGTGAGACCCAGTACTTC.

The chain has TRBV4-2 and TRBJ2-3, with D unclear. CDR3 length equals 14 residues. V was clipped by 4 bases and J by 3 bases, with 11 bases between them. Per the germline V gene, CDR1 is LGHNA and CDR2 is YNFKEQ. DNA for the CDR3: TGTGCCAGCAGCCCCGGGCTGCCTACAGATACGCAGTATTTT. As protein: CASSPGLPTDTQYF.

Only a few counts were recorded for this clonotype. The rearrangement links TRBV29-1 to TRBJ2-5; D ambiguous. This CDR3 is built from 10 residues. The V gene lost 6 bases and the J gene lost 5 bases, with 7 bases spanning the gap. The V gene's germline CDR1 is SQVTM and CDR2 ANQGSEA. CDR3: CSVRRETQYF. CDR3 nucleotide sequence: TGCAGCGTCCGAAGGGAGACCCAGTACTTC.

This clonotype came up a few times. The V and J genes are TRBV7-2 and TRBJ2-1; TRBD2 might be the D (6 bases). The CDR3 sequence is 15 residues long. Germline V gives CDR1 SGHTA, CDR2 FQGNSA. The V end lost 1 base, the J end lost 3 bases, and 10 bases lay between the germline ends. CDR3 in DNA: TGTGCCAGCAGCTTAGTTTTTAGCGGCTACAATGAGCAGTTCTTC. Its translation is CASSLVFSGYNEQFF.

V gene TRBV7-2 combines with J gene TRBJ2-3; 10 bases align to TRBD1. This CDR3 contains 16 residues. Germline V gene data show CDR1 as SGHTA and CDR2 as FQGNSA. The trim removed 5 bases at V and 7 bases at J, leaving 12 bases unmatched. The CDR3 spells CASSPNRDRGRNTQYF. In DNA form, the CDR3 reads TGTGCCAGCAGCCCCAACCGGGACAGGGGAAGGAATACGCAGTATTTT.